The 21 T cell receptor beta chains listed next were all sequenced from one sample in a study of blood T cells in healthy people across ages. A second roughly 6 to 11 cycle PCR used barcoded and J-beta primers. TCRdb ran MiXCR on the 5' RACE reads and lists one entry per CDR3 protein. The table includes some 800,000 distinct CDR3 sequences, approximately 25% detected once. Another study also made use of these data, one on T cells of mothers and their children.

Sequenced sample: blood. These receptors were taken from a boy aged 5-17 years in good health.

V and J are TRBV29-1 and TRBJ2-7; no clear D gene. From germline, CDR1 is SQVTM and CDR2 ANQGSEA. CDR3 length: 12 amino acids. Trimming removed 6 bases at V and 5 bases at J, with 14 bases between. This chain's CDR3 is CSVHVRSNEQYF. As DNA, the CDR3 is TGCAGCGTCCATGTGAGGTCCAACGAGCAGTACTTC.

The chain couples TRBV9 to TRBJ1-5, with 7 bases matching TRBD1. Germline assignment: CDR1 SGDLS and CDR2 YYNGEE. This CDR3 spans 14 amino acids. With V trimmed by 4 bases and J by 4 bases, 5 bases remained unmatched. For the CDR3, the DNA is TGTGCCAGCAGCAATTCAGGGGGGAATCAGCCCCAGCATTTT. Translating gives CASSNSGGNQPQHF. The full variable domain, its missing parts supplied by reference TRBV9 and TRBJ1-5, is DSGVTQTPKHLITATGQRVTLRCSPRSGDLSVYWYQQSLDQGLQFLIQYYNGEERAKGNILERFSAQQFPDLHSELNLSSLELGDSALYFCASSNSGGNQPQHFGDGTRLSIL.

This clonotype was seen a few times. This chain joins TRBV28 and TRBJ2-6; tentative D call: TRBD1 (6 bases). The CDR3 spans 17 residues. Germline-derived CDR1 and CDR2 are MDHEN and SYDVKM. The V end lost 2 bases, the J end lost 6 bases, and 17 bases lay between the germline ends. CDR3 sequence reads: CASSLTGTTVKANVLTF. DNA for the CDR3: TGTGCCAGCAGTTTAACGGGGACAACGGTAAAGGCCAACGTCCTGACTTTC. Full variable domain (rest looked up from reference TRBV28 and TRBJ2-6): DVKVTQSSRYLVKRTGEKVFLECVQDMDHENMFWYRQDPGLGLRLIYFSYDVKMKEKGDIPEGYSVSREKKERFSLILESASTNQTSMYLCASSLTGTTVKANVLTFGAGSRLTVL.

This clonotype was observed once. The V and J genes are TRBV2 and TRBJ2-7; TRBD2 aligns across 11 bases. CDR3 length: 14 amino acids. Germline-derived CDR1 and CDR2 are SNHLY and FYNNEI. J lost 2 bases, V lost 7 bases, and 4 bases had no gene match. Here the CDR3 DNA reads TGTGCCAGCATGGCTAGCGGGAGGACCTACGAGCAGTACTTC. As protein: CASMASGRTYEQYF.

The chain combines TRBV7-2 with TRBJ1-1; no definite D call. This CDR3 comprises 14 residues. CDR1 SGHTA and CDR2 FQGNSA come from the germline V gene. V was shortened by 0 bases and J by 6 bases, with 11 bases between the two germline ends. CDR3 nucleotide sequence: TGTGCCAGCAGCTTAGCGTGGGCAGATCCTGAAGCTTTCTTT. Residues: CASSLAWADPEAFF.

Turning to this clonotype: Mismatch with germline at one junction end may stem from a read error. The chain couples TRBV28 to TRBJ1-4; D is perhaps TRBD1 (5 bases). Germline V gene lookup returns CDR1 MDHEN and CDR2 SYDVKM. This CDR3 has 16 amino acids. In DNA, the CDR3 is TGTGCCAGCAGGCCAACACACTGGACAACTAATAAAAAACTGTTTTTT. As protein: CASRPTHWTTNKKLFF. Full variable domain (remainder filled in from reference TRBV28 and TRBJ1-4): DVKVTQSSRYLVKRTGEKVFLECVQDMDHENMFWYRQDPGLGLRLIYFSYDVKMKEKGDIPEGYSVSREKKERFSLILESASTNQTSMYLCASRPTHWTTNKKLFFGSGTQLSVL.

The rearrangement links TRBV12-3 or TRBV12-4 to TRBJ1-4; D is perhaps TRBD1 (6 bases). V was trimmed by 3 bases and J by 5 bases, leaving 10 bases between them. The CDR3 loop spans 14 amino acids. The CDR3 DNA is TGTGCCAGCAGTTTGTACGGGGGCAATGAAAAACTGTTTTTT. Translated, it gives CASSLYGGNEKLFF.

V is TRBV9 and J is TRBJ1-2; D gene ambiguous. The CDR3 is 12 amino acids. V dropped 7 bases and J dropped 3 bases, with 10 bases sitting between them. The germline gives CDR1 SGDLS, CDR2 YYNGEE. CDR3 loop: CASWRGDYGYTF. The CDR3, as DNA: TGTGCCAGCTGGAGAGGAGACTATGGCTACACCTTC.

The gene calls are TRBV20-1 and TRBJ1-3; 9 positions match TRBD1. V shed 2 bases and J 6 bases; nucleotides not matched to a gene: 5. The CDR3 spans 14 residues. Per germline, CDR1 DFQATT and CDR2 SNEGSKA (reference sequence). For the CDR3, the DNA is TGCAGTGCTAGAACCGGGACAGGGACAAACACCATATATTTT. This gives the protein CSARTGTGTNTIYF.

J is TRBJ2-1 and V is TRBV7-3; 9 nucleotides line up with TRBD2. The junction had 6 bases not matched to a gene; V was cut back by 5 bases and J by 4 bases. CDR3 length equals 15 residues. The V gene's germline CDR1 is SGHTA and CDR2 FQGTGA. CDR3 sequence: CASSPVAGVYNEQFF. In DNA form, the CDR3 reads TGTGCCAGCAGCCCCGTAGCGGGGGTATACAATGAGCAGTTCTTC.

This clonotype has just a few counts. The CDR3 DNA sequence: TGCAGCGGGAAGCGGGGGAGCAAAGAAGAGACCCAGTACTTC. Its protein is CSGKRGSKEETQYF. The gene calls are TRBV29-1 and TRBJ2-7; 8 positions match TRBD2. The DNA end is a closer match to TRBJ2-5, so the J assignment may be wrong. This CDR3 spans 14 amino acids. Germline lookup yields CDR1 SQVTM and CDR2 ANQGSEA.

This rearrangement joins TRBV6-2 or TRBV6-3 to TRBJ1-1; no reliable D call. The CDR3 totals 15 residues. Trimming shortened V by 6 bases and J by 4 bases, and 18 bases separated the two germline ends. Per the germline V gene, CDR1 is MNHEY and CDR2 is SVGEGT. The CDR3 sequence is CASRSTRGRSTEAFF. The CDR3 nucleotides read TGTGCCAGCAGATCAACCCGCGGCAGGAGCACTGAAGCTTTCTTT.

This clonotype was observed a few times. This chain links TRBV24-1 with TRBJ2-1; D uncertain. V gave up 2 bases and J gave up 8 bases, with 18 bases separating them. From germline, CDR1 is KGHDR and CDR2 SFDVKD. This CDR3 has 16 amino acids. This chain's CDR3 is CATSDSVLPNWDEQFF. For the CDR3, the DNA is TGTGCCACCAGTGATTCCGTGCTGCCTAATTGGGATGAGCAGTTCTTC.

In its sample, this clonotype was seen a few times. The chain employs TRBV7-6 and TRBJ2-5, with D perhaps matching TRBD1 (5 bases). The ends were cut back, 1 base at V and 4 bases at J, with 13 bases in the middle. Per germline, CDR1 SGHVS and CDR2 FNYEAQ. CDR3 length: 15 residues. As DNA, the CDR3 is TGTGCCAGCAGCTTAGGGTCGCAGGGCCTAGAGACCCAGTACTTC. Its protein is CASSLGSQGLETQYF.

This rearrangement joins TRBV2 to TRBJ2-7; D not resolved. The germline V and J ends were trimmed by 2 bases and 4 bases, with 3 bases remaining between them. The germline V gene encodes CDR1 SNHLY and CDR2 FYNNEI. The CDR3 covers 11 residues. As DNA, the CDR3 is TGTGCCAGCAGTGAACAGTACGAGCAGTACTTC. Encoded protein: CASSEQYEQYF. Together with reference TRBV2 and TRBJ2-7, the CDR3 gives the full variable domain: EPEVTQTPSHQVTQMGQEVILRCVPISNHLYFYWYRQILGQKVEFLVSFYNNEISEKSEIFDDQFSVERPDGSNFTLKIRSTKLEDSAMYFCASSEQYEQYFGPGTRLTVT.

The chain links TRBV20-1 to TRBJ2-1, with TRBD1 matching 9 bases. The J call may not be correct, given that the DNA end is closer to TRBJ2-7. The CDR3 contains 16 residues. Germline loops: CDR1 DFQATT, CDR2 SNEGSKA (reference sequence). The CDR3 sequence: CSANHFRTGDTYEQYF. The CDR3 DNA sequence: TGCAGTGCCAACCACTTCCGGACAGGGGACACCTACGAGCAGTACTTC.

In DNA, the CDR3 is TGTGCCAGCAGTCCCGGCCAGGGTCATAATGAGCAGTTCTTC. It encodes CASSPGQGHNEQFF. The rearrangement joins TRBV7-3 to TRBJ2-1, with D possibly matching TRBD1 (5 bases). The CDR3 has 14 amino acids. V was trimmed by 6 bases and J by 7 bases, leaving 16 bases between them. Germline values: CDR1 SGHTA, CDR2 FQGTGA.

This chain links TRBV5-1 with TRBJ2-7; D is unclear. Germline assignment: CDR1 SGHRS and CDR2 YFSETQ. This CDR3 has 14 residues. Trimming shortened V by 0 bases and J by 5 bases, and 12 bases separated the two germline ends. The DNA of the CDR3 is TGCGCCAGCAGCTTGGCCCCTCATAGAGACGAGCAGTACTTC. Translating gives CASSLAPHRDEQYF.

This clonotype was seen a few times. An end of the junction does not agree with germline; a read error may underlie this. The V call is TRBV12-3 or TRBV12-4, the J call TRBJ1-5, with a possible D match to TRBD1 (5 bases). This CDR3 has 13 amino acids. In nucleotides, the CDR3 is TGTGCCACCAGTTTAACGGGGGATCAGCCCCAGCATTTT. Protein product: CATSLTGDQPQHF.

This clonotype appeared a few times. The chain joins TRBV2 to TRBJ1-1; D uncertain. CDR1 SNHLY and CDR2 FYNNEI come from the germline V gene. The CDR3 contains 16 residues. The V and J ends lost 8 bases and 0 bases respectively, with 19 bases between them. The CDR3 reads CASDQLPPGLNTEAFF. CDR3 nucleotide sequence: TGTGCCAGCGACCAGCTCCCGCCGGGGTTGAACACTGAAGCTTTCTTT. The complete variable domain, with remaining parts taken from reference TRBV2 and TRBJ1-1, reads EPEVTQTPSHQVTQMGQEVILRCVPISNHLYFYWYRQILGQKVEFLVSFYNNEISEKSEIFDDQFSVERPDGSNFTLKIRSTKLEDSAMYFCASDQLPPGLNTEAFFGQGTRLTVV.

This CDR3 is CASGARNEQFF. In nucleotides, the CDR3 is TGTGCCAGCGGGGCACGCAATGAGCAGTTCTTC. The rearrangement links TRBV2 to TRBJ2-1; D may be TRBD1 (5 bases). The CDR3 is made up of 11 amino acids. Trimming shortened V by 8 bases and J by 6 bases, and 8 bases separated the two germline ends. The germline V gene encodes CDR1 SNHLY and CDR2 FYNNEI.